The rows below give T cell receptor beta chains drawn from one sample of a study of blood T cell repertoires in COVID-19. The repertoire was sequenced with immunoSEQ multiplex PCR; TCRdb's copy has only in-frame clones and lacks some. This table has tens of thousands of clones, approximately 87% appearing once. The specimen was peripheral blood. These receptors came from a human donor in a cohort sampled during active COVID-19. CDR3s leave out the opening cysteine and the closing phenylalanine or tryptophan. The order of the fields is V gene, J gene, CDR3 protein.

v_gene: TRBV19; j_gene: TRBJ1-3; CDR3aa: ASTTPTGRYDSGNTIY
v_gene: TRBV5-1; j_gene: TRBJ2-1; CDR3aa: ASSLSSGGLYNEQF
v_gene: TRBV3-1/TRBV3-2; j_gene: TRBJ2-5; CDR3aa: ASSRNGPGLQETQY
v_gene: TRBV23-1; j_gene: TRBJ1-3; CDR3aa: ASSLFRTGGNTIY
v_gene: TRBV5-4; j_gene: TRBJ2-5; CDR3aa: ASSLKTGGQETQY
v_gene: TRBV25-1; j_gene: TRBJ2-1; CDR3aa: ASSERASGVYNEQF
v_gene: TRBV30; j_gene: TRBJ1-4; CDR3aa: AWSVPSTGMGEKLF
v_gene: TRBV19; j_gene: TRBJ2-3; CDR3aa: ASSIVGQGEDTQY
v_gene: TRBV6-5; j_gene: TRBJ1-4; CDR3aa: ASLGQLNEKLF
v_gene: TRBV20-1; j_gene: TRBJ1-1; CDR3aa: SARGPEAF
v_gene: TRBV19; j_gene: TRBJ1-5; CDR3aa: ASSFELYQPQH
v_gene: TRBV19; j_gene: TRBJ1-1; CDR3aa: ASSMGQGYTEAF
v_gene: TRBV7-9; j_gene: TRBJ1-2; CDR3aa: ASSLANRLKGGYT
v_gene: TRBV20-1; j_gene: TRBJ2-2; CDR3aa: SASPGTHGTGELF
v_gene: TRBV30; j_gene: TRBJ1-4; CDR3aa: AWSKRQSNEKLF
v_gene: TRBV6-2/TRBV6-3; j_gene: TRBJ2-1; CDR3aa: ASSSDSQNNEQF
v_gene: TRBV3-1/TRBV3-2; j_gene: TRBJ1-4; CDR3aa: ASSTRQGTNEKLF
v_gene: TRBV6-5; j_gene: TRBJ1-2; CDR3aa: ASSSDRNNYGYT
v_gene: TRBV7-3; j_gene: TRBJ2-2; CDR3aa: ASSLDSANTGELF
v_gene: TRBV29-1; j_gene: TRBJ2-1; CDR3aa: SVVLGRAYNEQF
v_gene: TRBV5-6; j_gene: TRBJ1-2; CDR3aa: ASSPEGRGYT
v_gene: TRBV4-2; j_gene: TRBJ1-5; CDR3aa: ASSQGTGEGQPQH
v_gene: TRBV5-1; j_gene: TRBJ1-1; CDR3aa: ASSLEVRELNTEAF
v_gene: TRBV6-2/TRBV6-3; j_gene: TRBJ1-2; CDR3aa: ASSYPGTRSPYGYT
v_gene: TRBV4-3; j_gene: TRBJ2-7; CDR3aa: ASSQNPAGGSYEQY
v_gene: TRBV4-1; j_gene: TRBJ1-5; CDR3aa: ATSNRGDQPQH
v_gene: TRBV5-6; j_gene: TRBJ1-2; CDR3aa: ASSLDRPPRGYGYT
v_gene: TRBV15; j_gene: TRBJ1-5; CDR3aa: ATSIDRGRNQPQH
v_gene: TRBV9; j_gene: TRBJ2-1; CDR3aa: ASSGTGLLYNEQF
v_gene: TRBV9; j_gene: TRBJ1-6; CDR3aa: ASSVAADSPLH
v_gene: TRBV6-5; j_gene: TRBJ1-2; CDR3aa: ASSHRTVSNYGYT
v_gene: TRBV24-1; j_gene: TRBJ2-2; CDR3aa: ATSHGTRNTGELF
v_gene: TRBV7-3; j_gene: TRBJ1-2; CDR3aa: ASSPSTIPYGYT
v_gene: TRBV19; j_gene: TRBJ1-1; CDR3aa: ASSIRAGKVEAF
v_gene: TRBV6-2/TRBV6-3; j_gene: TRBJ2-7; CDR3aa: ASSYSMTPGQY
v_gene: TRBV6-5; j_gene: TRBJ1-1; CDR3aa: ASSVSGIRNTEAF
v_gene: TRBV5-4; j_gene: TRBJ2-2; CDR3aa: ASSLGLRSEAGTGELF
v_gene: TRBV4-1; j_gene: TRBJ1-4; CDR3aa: ASSQDGARGGNEKLF
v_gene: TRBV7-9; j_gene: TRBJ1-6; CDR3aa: ASSPGQPYSPLH
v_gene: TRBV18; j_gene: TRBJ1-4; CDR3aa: ASSLQQGASEKLF
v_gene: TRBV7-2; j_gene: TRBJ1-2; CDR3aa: ASSLAHSGPYGYT
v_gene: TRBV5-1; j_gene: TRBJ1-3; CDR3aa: ASRTTGGNTIY
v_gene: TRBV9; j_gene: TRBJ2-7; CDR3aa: ASSVATRAGFTYEQY
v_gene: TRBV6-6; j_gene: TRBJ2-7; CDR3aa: ASSPTGTSGTTYEQY
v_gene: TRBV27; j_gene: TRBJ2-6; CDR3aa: ASSFRGDPYSGANVLT
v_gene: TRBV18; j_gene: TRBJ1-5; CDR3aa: ASSPFSDQPQH
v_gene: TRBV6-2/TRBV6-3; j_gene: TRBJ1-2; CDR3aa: ASSYTPGQGT
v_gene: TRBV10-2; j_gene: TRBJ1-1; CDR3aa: ASSPGTALMNTEAF